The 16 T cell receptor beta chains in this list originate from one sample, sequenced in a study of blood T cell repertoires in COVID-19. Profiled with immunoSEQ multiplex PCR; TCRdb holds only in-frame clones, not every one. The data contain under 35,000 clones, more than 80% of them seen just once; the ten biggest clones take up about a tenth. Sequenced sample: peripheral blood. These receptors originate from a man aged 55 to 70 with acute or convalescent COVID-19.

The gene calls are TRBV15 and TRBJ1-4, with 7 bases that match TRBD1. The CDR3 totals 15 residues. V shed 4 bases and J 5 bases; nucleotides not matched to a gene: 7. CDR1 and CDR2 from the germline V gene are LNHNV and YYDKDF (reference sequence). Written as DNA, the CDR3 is TGTGCCACCAGCAAAAACAGGGGAACGAATGAAAAACTGTTTTTT. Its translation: CATSKNRGTNEKLFF.

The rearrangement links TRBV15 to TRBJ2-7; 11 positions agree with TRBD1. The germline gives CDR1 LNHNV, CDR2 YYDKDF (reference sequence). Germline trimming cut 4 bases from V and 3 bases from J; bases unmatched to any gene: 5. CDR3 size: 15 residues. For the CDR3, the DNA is TGTGCCACCAGCACCCCCGGGACAGGGGGCTACGAGCAGTACTTC. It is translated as CATSTPGTGGYEQYF.

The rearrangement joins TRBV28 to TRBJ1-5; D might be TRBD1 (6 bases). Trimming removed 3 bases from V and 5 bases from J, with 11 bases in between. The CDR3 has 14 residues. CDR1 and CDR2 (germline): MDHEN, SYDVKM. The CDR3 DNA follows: TGTGCCAGCAGTTTGAGGGGGTCGGATCAGCCCCAGCATTTT. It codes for CASSLRGSDQPQHF.

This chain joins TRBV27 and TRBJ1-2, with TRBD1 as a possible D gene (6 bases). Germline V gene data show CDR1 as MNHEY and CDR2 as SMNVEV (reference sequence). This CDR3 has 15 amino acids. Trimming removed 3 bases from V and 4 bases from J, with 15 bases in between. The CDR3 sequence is CASSLDGRGAYGYTF. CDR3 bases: TGTGCCAGCAGTTTGGACGGACGGGGGGCCTATGGCTACACCTTC.

The CDR3, as DNA: TGTGCCAGCAGCCAAGATCTCGAACAGGGGCTTGGCTACACCTTC. This encodes CASSQDLEQGLGYTF. This chain uses TRBV3-1 (or the pseudogene TRBV3-2) with TRBJ1-2; TRBD1 matches 7 bases. Germline lookup yields CDR1 LGHDT and CDR2 YNNKEL (reference sequence). The CDR3 has 15 residues. The J segment lost 7 bases and the V segment lost 0 bases, leaving 8 bases of the junction unmatched.

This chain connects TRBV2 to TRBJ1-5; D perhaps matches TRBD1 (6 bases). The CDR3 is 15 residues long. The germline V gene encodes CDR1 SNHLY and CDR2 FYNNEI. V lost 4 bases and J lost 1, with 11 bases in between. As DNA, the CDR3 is TGTGCCAGCAGTGGATTTCAGGGGAGCAATCAGCCCCAGCATTTT. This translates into CASSGFQGSNQPQHF.

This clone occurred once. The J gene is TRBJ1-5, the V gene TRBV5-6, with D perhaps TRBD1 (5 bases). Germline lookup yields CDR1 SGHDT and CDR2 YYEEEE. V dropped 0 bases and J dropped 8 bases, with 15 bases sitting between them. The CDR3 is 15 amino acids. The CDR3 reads CASSLGRGIFKPQHF. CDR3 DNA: TGTGCCAGCAGCTTGGGACGGGGGATCTTTAAGCCCCAGCATTTT.

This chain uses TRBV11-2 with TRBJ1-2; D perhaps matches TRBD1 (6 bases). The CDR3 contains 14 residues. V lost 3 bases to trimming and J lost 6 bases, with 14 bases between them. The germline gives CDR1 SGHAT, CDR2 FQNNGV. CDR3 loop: CASSLGSNRDGYTF. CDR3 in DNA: TGTGCCAGCAGCTTGGGGTCAAACAGGGATGGCTACACCTTC.

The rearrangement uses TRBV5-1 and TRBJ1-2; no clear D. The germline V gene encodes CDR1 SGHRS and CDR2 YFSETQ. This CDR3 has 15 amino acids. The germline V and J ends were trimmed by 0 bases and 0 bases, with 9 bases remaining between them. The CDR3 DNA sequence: TGCGCCAGCAGCTTGGGGGCCAAATCTAACTATGGCTACACCTTC. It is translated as CASSLGAKSNYGYTF.

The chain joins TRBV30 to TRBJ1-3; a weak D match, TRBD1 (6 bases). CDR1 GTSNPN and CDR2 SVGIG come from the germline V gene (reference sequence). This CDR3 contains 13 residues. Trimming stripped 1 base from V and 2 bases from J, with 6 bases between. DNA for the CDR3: TGTGCCTGGAGTGAGGGGGCTGGAAACACCATATATTTT. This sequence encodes CAWSEGAGNTIYF.

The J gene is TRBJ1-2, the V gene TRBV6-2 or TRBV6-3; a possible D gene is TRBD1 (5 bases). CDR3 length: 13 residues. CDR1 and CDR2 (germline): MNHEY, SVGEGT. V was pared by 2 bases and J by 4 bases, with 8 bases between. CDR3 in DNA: TGTGCCAGCAGTTACAGGGGTCCCTATGGCTACACCTTC. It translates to CASSYRGPYGYTF.

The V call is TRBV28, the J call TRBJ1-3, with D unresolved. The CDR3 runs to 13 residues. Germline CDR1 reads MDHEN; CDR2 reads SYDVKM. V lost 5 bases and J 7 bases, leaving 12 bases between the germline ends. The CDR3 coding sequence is TGTGCCAGCAGTCCCCCAAGCGGGAACACCATATATTTT. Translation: CASSPPSGNTIYF.

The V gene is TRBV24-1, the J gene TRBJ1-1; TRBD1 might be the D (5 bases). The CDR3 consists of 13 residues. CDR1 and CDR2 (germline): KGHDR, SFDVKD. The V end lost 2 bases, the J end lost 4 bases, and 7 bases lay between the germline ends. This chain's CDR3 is CATSDYRGTEAFF. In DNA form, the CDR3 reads TGTGCCACCAGTGATTATAGGGGCACTGAAGCTTTCTTT.

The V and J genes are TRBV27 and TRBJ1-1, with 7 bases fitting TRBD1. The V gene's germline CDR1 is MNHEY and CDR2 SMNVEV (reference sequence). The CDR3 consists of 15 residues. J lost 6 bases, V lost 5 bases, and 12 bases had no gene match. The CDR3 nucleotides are TGTGCCAGCAGTCTCAGTACAGGGGTATCCGCTGAAGCTTTCTTT. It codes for CASSLSTGVSAEAFF.

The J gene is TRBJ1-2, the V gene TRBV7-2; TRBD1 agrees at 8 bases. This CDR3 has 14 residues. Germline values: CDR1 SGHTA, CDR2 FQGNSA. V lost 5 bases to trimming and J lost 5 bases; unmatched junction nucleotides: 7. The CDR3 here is CASSPKQGGYGYTF. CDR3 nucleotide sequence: TGTGCCAGCAGCCCCAAACAGGGGGGGTATGGCTACACCTTC.

CDR3 residues: CASRKTGGYGYTF. The CDR3 region has the DNA TGTGCCAGCAGAAAAACAGGGGGGTATGGCTACACCTTC. The V and J genes are TRBV6-5 and TRBJ1-2; 8 nucleotides match TRBD1. V trimming: 6 bases; J trimming: 5 bases; junction bases outside the gene matches: 5. Germline CDR1 and CDR2: MNHEY and SVGAGI. There are 13 residues in the CDR3.